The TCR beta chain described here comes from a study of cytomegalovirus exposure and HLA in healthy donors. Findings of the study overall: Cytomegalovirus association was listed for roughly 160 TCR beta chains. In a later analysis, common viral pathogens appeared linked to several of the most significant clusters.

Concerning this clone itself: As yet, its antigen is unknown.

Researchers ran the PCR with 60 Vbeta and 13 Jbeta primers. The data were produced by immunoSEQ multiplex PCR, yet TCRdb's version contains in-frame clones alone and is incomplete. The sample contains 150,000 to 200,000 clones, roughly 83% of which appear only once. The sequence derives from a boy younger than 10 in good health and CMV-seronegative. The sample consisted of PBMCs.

CDR3 nucleotide sequence: TGTGCCAGCAGCTTGCGGCAGGGGGGCTACGAGCAGTACTTC. Protein sequence: CASSLRQGGYEQYF. The V gene is TRBV5-6, the J gene TRBJ2-5, with a possible D match to TRBD1 (7 bases). The DNA end favors TRBJ2-7, so the J call may be wrong. This CDR3 comprises 14 residues. In germline, CDR1 is SGHDT, CDR2 YYEEEE.